This is a list of T cell receptor beta chains from one sample in a study of Ad26.COV2.S vaccination and SARS-CoV-2 variants. Sequencing used immunoSEQ multiplex PCR; TCRdb keeps in-frame clones, though not all of them. The sample has about 480,000 clones, 70% to 90% seen once. Sequences were derived from peripheral blood, sampled in a trial of Ad26.COV2.S vaccine versus placebo. The receptor source for this set is a person aged 18-60 years who received the Ad26.COV2.S COVID-19 vaccine or a placebo. CDR3s include the opening cysteine and the closing phenylalanine or tryptophan. D genes are given only for firm matches. Only part of the rows carry a size: once, few, many, or a class if the clone is expanded.

D	V	J	size	DNA	CDR3
TRBD2	TRBV11-1	TRBJ2-1	-	TGTGCCAGCAGCCCAACTAGCGGGCGGTACAATGAGCAGTTCTTC	CASSPTSGRYNEQFF
-	TRBV6-2/TRBV6-3	TRBJ1-2	-	TGTGCCAGCAGTTACTCGCGGGCAAGGACTGACACAGTGGGGGATGGCTACACCTTC	CASSYSRARTDTVGDGYTF
TRBD2	TRBV6-4	TRBJ2-2	-	TGTGCCAGCACCAGACTAGCGGGAGAAACCATTAACACCGGGGAGCTGTTTTTT	CASTRLAGETINTGELFF
-	TRBV25-1	TRBJ1-2	-	TGTGCCAGCAGTCTGCACCGGGCCGATGGCTACACCTTC	CASSLHRADGYTF
TRBD2	TRBV5-6	TRBJ2-1	-	TGTGCCAGCAGCTCGGGACTAGCGAGCTCCTACAATGAGCAGTTCTTC	CASSSGLASSYNEQFF
TRBD2	TRBV4-2	TRBJ2-1	-	TGTGCCAGCAGCCAAGCCGGGCTAGCGGGAGTCAATGAGCAGTTCTTC	CASSQAGLAGVNEQFF
-	TRBV6-4	TRBJ2-7	once	TGTGCCAGCAGTGGGACTCCCCGCTACGAGCAGTACTTC	CASSGTPRYEQYF
TRBD2	TRBV19	TRBJ2-7	once	TGTGCCAGTAGTATAGGTGCGGGACTAGCGGTCGAGCAGTACTTC	CASSIGAGLAVEQYF
-	TRBV10-2	TRBJ1-4	-	TGCGCCAGCAGTGGGGCGGGCGAAAAACTGTTTTTT	CASSGAGEKLFF
TRBD1	TRBV7-2	TRBJ2-7	-	TGTGCCAGCAGCCCACAGGGGGCGATTTCCTACGAGCAGTACTTC	CASSPQGAISYEQYF
-	TRBV18	TRBJ2-7	once	TGTGCCAGCTCACTAAAAGGGGAACACGAGCAGTACTTC	CASSLKGEHEQYF
-	TRBV7-2	TRBJ2-7	few	TGTGCCAGCAGCGCTCAGCCGGGTGGCTCCTACGAGCAGTACTTC	CASSAQPGGSYEQYF
-	TRBV11-2	TRBJ2-7	-	TGTGCCAGCAGCTCGGGGGGTACAGGGGGAGTCACCTACGAGCAGTACTTC	CASSSGGTGGVTYEQYF
-	TRBV29-1	TRBJ2-7	-	TGCAGCGTCCGAATAGCCTACGAGCAGTACTTC	CSVRIAYEQYF
TRBD2	TRBV28	TRBJ2-2	-	TGTGCCAGCGGACGAACTAGCGGGAGGATCACCGGGGAGCTGTTTTTT	CASGRTSGRITGELFF
-	TRBV18	TRBJ2-2	-	TGTGCCAGCTCACCACGGGAGACAGGTTCCGGGGAGCTGTTTTTT	CASSPRETGSGELFF
-	TRBV5-6	TRBJ2-7	-	TGTGCCAGCAGCTTGGGCCCCGGGGGGCAGTACTTC	CASSLGPGGQYF
-	TRBV5-1	TRBJ2-3	once	TGCGCCACAAAGTTCGCGGATTATAGCACAGATACGCAGTATTTT	CATKFADYSTDTQYF
-	TRBV28	TRBJ1-4	once	TGTGCCAGCCTAGGGGGAGGCTCTAATGAAAAACTGTTTTTT	CASLGGGSNEKLFF
-	TRBV28	TRBJ2-7	-	TGTGCCAGCAGTTTACGGGGGACGCCTGGGGAGCAGTACTTC	CASSLRGTPGEQYF
TRBD1	TRBV28	TRBJ2-1	-	TGTGCCAGCCGTTTAATACAGGGACAGTACAATGAGCAGTTCTTC	CASRLIQGQYNEQFF
TRBD1	TRBV19	TRBJ2-7	-	TGTGCCAGTAGTATTCGTCGGAGGACAGGGAGCCCCTACGAGCAGTACTTC	CASSIRRRTGSPYEQYF
TRBD2	TRBV7-9	TRBJ2-7	-	TGTGCCAGCAGCAAAGCGGGAGGCTCCTACGAGCAGTACTTC	CASSKAGGSYEQYF
TRBD2	TRBV7-3	TRBJ2-1	-	TGTGCCAGCAGCTTACGGGAGGGCCTAGACAATGAGCAGTTCTTC	CASSLREGLDNEQFF
-	TRBV19	TRBJ1-5	once	TGTGCCAGTAGTACCCGTCGAACTGGAAATCAGCCCCAGCATTTT	CASSTRRTGNQPQHF
TRBD2	TRBV28	TRBJ2-7	-	TGTGCCAGCAGCCCCTTGGGGACTAGGATATACGAGCAGTACTTC	CASSPLGTRIYEQYF
-	TRBV28	TRBJ1-2	-	TGTGCCAGCAGTTTAATGGGGGGTGGGGTCTATGGCTACACCTTC	CASSLMGGGVYGYTF
TRBD2	TRBV6-6	TRBJ2-7	-	TGTGCCAGCAGTTACTCGAGGGGACTAGCCTACGAGCAGTACTTC	CASSYSRGLAYEQYF
-	TRBV29-1	TRBJ1-1	-	TGCAGCGTTGTTGGGGCTTTCTTT	CSVVGAFF
TRBD2	TRBV7-3	TRBJ2-3	-	TGTGCCAGCAGTTCCCAGGGACTAGCGGGAACAGATACGCAGTATTTT	CASSSQGLAGTDTQYF
-	TRBV7-3	TRBJ2-3	-	TGTGCCAGCAGCCCGGACCGCCTAGCGAGCACAGATACGCAGTATTTT	CASSPDRLASTDTQYF
-	TRBV30	TRBJ2-7	-	TGTGCCTGGAGCGGACCCTACGAGCAGTACTTC	CAWSGPYEQYF
TRBD1	TRBV28	TRBJ2-4	-	TGTGCCAGCAGTTTCTATTCCGGGACAGGGCCTCTAAAAAACATTCAGTACTTC	CASSFYSGTGPLKNIQYF
-	TRBV10-1	TRBJ2-7	once	TGCGCCAGCAGTGAGATAAGCAACCCGAGGGTGACCTACGAGCAGTACTTC	CASSEISNPRVTYEQYF
-	TRBV6-5	TRBJ1-1	-	TGTGCCAGCAGTACAGCCGCTGAAGCTTTCTTT	CASSTAAEAFF
-	TRBV6-5	TRBJ2-3	-	TGTGCCAGCAGTTACTCCGGGGCGACCACAGATACGCAGTATTTT	CASSYSGATTDTQYF
-	TRBV7-2	TRBJ2-7	once	TGTGCCAGCAGCTCTCGCCTCGGGGTGTACGAGCAGTACTTC	CASSSRLGVYEQYF
TRBD2	TRBV7-9	TRBJ2-1	-	TGTGCCAGCAGCTCTAATTCCGGGACTAGCAATGAGCAGTTCTTC	CASSSNSGTSNEQFF
TRBD2	TRBV6-6	TRBJ2-5	-	TGTGCCAGCAGCGAAACTAGCGGTGGGGGAGAGACCCAGTACTTC	CASSETSGGGETQYF
TRBD2	TRBV7-3	TRBJ2-5	-	TGTGCCAGCAGCTCCACTAGCGGGAGGGGGGAGACCCAGTACTTC	CASSSTSGRGETQYF
TRBD1	TRBV10-3	TRBJ1-2	-	TGTGCCATCAGTGAGGGTTCAGGGGGGAACTATGGCTACACCTTC	CAISEGSGGNYGYTF
-	TRBV19	TRBJ1-1	-	TGTGCCAGTAGTATTGTAGGGGCAGGGGAAGCTTTCTTT	CASSIVGAGEAFF
-	TRBV7-9	TRBJ2-7	-	TGTGCCAGCAGCTCCCGAGGGGGGTCACCCTACGAGCAGTACTTC	CASSSRGGSPYEQYF
-	TRBV28	TRBJ2-1	-	TGTGCCAGCAGCGCGCCCAATGAGCAGTTCTTC	CASSAPNEQFF
-	TRBV19	TRBJ1-2	-	TGTGCCAGTAGCGCCCTGGGCAATAACTATGGCTACACCTTC	CASSALGNNYGYTF
-	TRBV3-1/TRBV3-2	TRBJ1-2	-	TGTGCCAGCAGCCAAGATGTTCGGCGGTGGGATGGCTACACCTTC	CASSQDVRRWDGYTF
-	TRBV18	TRBJ2-1	-	TGTGCCAGCTCACCTTCCTCGGTCCGGTCCTACAATGAGCAGTTCTTC	CASSPSSVRSYNEQFF